A single sample is the source of the 8 T cell receptor beta chains below, sequenced in a study of blood T cell repertoires in COVID-19. Data came from immunoSEQ multiplex PCR; TCRdb stores just in-frame clones and leaves some out. The sample has some 170,000 clones, about 75% seen once; the top ten hold 26%. The sample consisted of peripheral blood. The receptors come from an older woman with acute or convalescent COVID-19.

This chain connects TRBV5-1 to TRBJ1-1, with D perhaps TRBD1 (5 bases). Trimming took off 3 bases at V and 0 bases at J, with 21 bases between the two ends. CDR3 length: 18 residues. CDR1 and CDR2 from the germline V gene are SGHRS and YFSETQ. CDR3 coding DNA: TGCGCCAGCAGCTCCATTCCGGGACTGAGCATAATGAACACTGAAGCTTTCTTT. This gives the protein CASSSIPGLSIMNTEAFF.

The gene calls are TRBV3-1 (or the pseudogene TRBV3-2) and TRBJ1-2; a weak D match, TRBD1 (6 bases). The CDR3 contains 15 residues. Trimming removed 4 bases at V and 2 bases at J, with 14 bases between. Germline assignment: CDR1 LGHDT and CDR2 YNNKEL (reference sequence). CDR3 region: CASSPETQGNYGYTF. CDR3 nucleotides: TGTGCCAGCAGCCCCGAAACACAGGGAAACTATGGCTACACCTTC.

The V and J genes are TRBV6-5 and TRBJ1-1, with D tentatively TRBD1 (6 bases). The V and J ends lost 6 bases and 1 base respectively, with 15 bases between them. The germline CDR1 and CDR2 sequences are MNHEY and SVGAGI. This CDR3 region has 15 residues. The CDR3 bases are TGTGCCAGCAGCCGCTTGGGGGCACAGAACACTGAAGCTTTCTTT. Protein sequence: CASSRLGAQNTEAFF.

The V call is TRBV7-3, the J call TRBJ2-5; 7 nucleotides agree with TRBD1. The length of the CDR3 is 14 residues. Germline V gene lookup returns CDR1 SGHTA and CDR2 FQGTGA. The ends lost 5 bases at V and 0 bases at J; junction bases unmatched: 3. CDR3 in DNA: TGTGCCAGCAGCCTCGGGACAGACCAAGAGACCCAGTACTTC. Its translation is CASSLGTDQETQYF. The full variable domain, with the rest looked up from reference TRBV7-3 and TRBJ2-5, is GAGVSQTPSNKVTEKGKYVELRCDPISGHTALYWYRQSLGQGPEFLIYFQGTGAADDSGLPNDRFFAVRPEGSVSTLKIQRTERGDSAVYLCASSLGTDQETQYFGPGTRLLVL.

This chain connects TRBV5-1 to TRBJ1-2; 10 bases match TRBD1. V trimming: 2 bases; J trimming: 8 bases; junction bases outside the gene matches: 3. The CDR3 has 13 amino acids. Germline-derived CDR1 and CDR2 are SGHRS and YFSETQ. In nucleotides, the CDR3 is TGCGCCAGCAGCTTAGGGACAGGGGTCGGCTACACCTTC. Amino acids: CASSLGTGVGYTF.

The chain is built from TRBV5-1 and TRBJ2-3; 8 nucleotides align to TRBD2. After removal of 3 bases from V and 6 bases from J, the junction contained 9 bases not matched to a gene. Germline V gene data show CDR1 as SGHRS and CDR2 as YFSETQ. There are 15 residues in the CDR3. The CDR3 nucleotides are TGCGCCAGCAGCTCCGGGACTAGAGATCCCGATACGCAGTATTTT. It translates to CASSSGTRDPDTQYF.

This clone was recorded once. At one end, the junction sequence differs from germline, possibly due to a read error. Written as DNA, the CDR3 is TGTGCCAGCACCCAAGCACAGGGAAATGAAAAACTGTTTTTT. Translating it yields CASTQAQGNEKLFF. The rearrangement uses TRBV4-2 and TRBJ1-4; possible D gene TRBD1, 6 bases. Germline CDR1 and CDR2: LGHNA and YNFKEQ. CDR3 length: 14 residues.

This chain connects TRBV29-1 to TRBJ1-2; D perhaps matches TRBD1 (6 bases). Trimming pared 0 bases from V and 6 bases from J, leaving 11 bases between. The CDR3 sequence is 13 residues long. The germline V gene has CDR1 SQVTM and CDR2 ANQGSEA. The DNA for the CDR3 is TGCAGCGTTGAAGACGGGACAATGGATGGCTACACCTTC. Protein sequence: CSVEDGTMDGYTF.